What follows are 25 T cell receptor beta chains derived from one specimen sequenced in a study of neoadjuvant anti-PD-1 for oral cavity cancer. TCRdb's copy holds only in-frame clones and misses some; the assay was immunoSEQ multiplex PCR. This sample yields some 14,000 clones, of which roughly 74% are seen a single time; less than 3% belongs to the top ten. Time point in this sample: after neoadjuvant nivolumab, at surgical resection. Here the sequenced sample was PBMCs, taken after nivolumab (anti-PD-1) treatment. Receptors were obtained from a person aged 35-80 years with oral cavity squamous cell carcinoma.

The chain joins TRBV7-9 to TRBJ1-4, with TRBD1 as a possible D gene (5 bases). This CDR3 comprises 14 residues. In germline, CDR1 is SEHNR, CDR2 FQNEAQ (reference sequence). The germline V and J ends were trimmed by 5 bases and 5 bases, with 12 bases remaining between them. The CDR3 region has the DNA TGTGCCAGCAGCAAGGGGCCAGGGAATGAAAAACTGTTTTTT. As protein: CASSKGPGNEKLFF. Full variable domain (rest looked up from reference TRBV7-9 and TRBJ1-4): DTGVSQNPRHKITKRGQNVTFRCDPISEHNRLYWYRQTLGQGPEFLTYFQNEAQLEKSRLLSDRFSAERPKGSFSTLEIQRTEQGDSAMYLCASSKGPGNEKLFFGSGTQLSVL.

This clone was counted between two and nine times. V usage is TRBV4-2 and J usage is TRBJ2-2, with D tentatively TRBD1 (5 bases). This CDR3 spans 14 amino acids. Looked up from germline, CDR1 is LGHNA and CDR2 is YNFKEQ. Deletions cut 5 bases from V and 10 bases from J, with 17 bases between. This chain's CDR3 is CASSWGSRPEELFF. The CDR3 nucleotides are TGTGCCAGCAGCTGGGGCAGTCGGCCCGAGGAGCTGTTTTTT.

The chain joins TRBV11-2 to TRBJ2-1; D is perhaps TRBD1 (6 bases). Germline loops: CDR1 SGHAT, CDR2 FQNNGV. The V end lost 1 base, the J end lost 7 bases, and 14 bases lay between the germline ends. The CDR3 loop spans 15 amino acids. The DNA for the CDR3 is TGTGCCAGCAGCTTAGTCACAGGGAGTACGAATGAGCAGTTCTTC. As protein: CASSLVTGSTNEQFF.

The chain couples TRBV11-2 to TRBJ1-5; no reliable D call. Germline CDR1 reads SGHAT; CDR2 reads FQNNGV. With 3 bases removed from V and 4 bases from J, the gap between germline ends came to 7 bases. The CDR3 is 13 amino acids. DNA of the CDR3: TGTGCCAGCAGCTTTTCGGAGAATCAGCCCCAGCATTTT. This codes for CASSFSENQPQHF.

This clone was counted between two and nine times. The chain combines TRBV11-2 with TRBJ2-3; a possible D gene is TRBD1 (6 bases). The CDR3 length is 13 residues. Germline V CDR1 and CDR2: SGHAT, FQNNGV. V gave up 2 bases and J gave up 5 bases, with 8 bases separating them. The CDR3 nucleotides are TGTGCCAGCAGCTTAAGGGGGAAAGATACGCAGTATTTT. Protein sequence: CASSLRGKDTQYF.

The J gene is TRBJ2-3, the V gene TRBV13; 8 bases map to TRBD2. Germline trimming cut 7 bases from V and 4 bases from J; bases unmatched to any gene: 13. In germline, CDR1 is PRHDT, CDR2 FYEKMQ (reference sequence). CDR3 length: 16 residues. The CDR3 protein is CASNIRAGGLPDTQYF. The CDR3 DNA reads TGTGCCAGCAACATAAGGGCGGGAGGCCTCCCAGATACGCAGTATTTT.

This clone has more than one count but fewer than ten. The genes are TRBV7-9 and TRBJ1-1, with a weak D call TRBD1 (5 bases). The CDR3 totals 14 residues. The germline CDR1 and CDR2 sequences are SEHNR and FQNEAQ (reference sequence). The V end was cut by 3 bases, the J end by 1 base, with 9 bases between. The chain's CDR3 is CASSLGTPNTEAFF. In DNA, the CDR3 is TGTGCCAGCAGCTTGGGGACCCCGAACACTGAAGCTTTCTTT.

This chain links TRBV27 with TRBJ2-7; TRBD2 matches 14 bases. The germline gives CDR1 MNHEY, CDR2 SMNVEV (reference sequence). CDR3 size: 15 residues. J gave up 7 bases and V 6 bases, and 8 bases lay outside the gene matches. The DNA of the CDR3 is TGTGCCAGCAGGGCGGGACTAGCGGGAGTAGGAGAGCAGTACTTC. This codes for CASRAGLAGVGEQYF.

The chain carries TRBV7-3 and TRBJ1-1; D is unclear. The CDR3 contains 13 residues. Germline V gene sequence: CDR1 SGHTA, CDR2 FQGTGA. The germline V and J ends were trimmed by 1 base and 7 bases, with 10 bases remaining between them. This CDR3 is CASSLRGLGEAFF. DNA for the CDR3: TGTGCCAGCAGCTTAAGGGGTCTCGGTGAAGCTTTCTTT.

This chain's CDR3 is CASRVRGLAGQETQYF. DNA for the CDR3: TGCGCCAGCAGGGTGCGTGGGCTAGCGGGCCAAGAGACCCAGTACTTC. The genes are TRBV5-1 and TRBJ2-5; the match to TRBD2 covers 8 bases. The ends lost 5 bases at V and 1 base at J; junction bases unmatched: 10. CDR1 is SGHRS and CDR2 is YFSETQ in the germline V gene. The length of the CDR3 is 16 residues. Full variable domain (remainder filled in from reference TRBV5-1 and TRBJ2-5): KAGVTQTPRYLIKTRGQQVTLSCSPISGHRSVSWYQQTPGQGLQFLFEYFSETQRNKGNFPGRFSGRQFSNSRSEMNVSTLELGDSALYLCASRVRGLAGQETQYFGPGTRLLVL.

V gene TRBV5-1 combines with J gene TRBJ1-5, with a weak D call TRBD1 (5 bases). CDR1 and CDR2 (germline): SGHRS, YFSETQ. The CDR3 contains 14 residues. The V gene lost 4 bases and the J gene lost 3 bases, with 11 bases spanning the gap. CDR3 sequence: CASSPGNNNQPQHF. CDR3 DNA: TGCGCCAGCAGCCCAGGGAATAACAATCAGCCCCAGCATTTT.

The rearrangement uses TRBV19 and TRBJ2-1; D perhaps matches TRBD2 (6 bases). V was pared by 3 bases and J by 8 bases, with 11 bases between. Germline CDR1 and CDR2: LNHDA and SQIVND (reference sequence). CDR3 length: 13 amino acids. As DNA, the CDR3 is TGTGCCAGTAGTATCCGGGGGACGGATGAGCAGTTCTTC. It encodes CASSIRGTDEQFF.

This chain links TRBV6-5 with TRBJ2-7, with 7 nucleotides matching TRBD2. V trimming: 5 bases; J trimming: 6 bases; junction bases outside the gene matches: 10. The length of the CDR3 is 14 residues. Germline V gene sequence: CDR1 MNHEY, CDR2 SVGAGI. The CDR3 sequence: CASSRGLLISEQYF. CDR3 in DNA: TGTGCCAGCAGTCGGGGACTATTGATAAGCGAGCAGTACTTC.

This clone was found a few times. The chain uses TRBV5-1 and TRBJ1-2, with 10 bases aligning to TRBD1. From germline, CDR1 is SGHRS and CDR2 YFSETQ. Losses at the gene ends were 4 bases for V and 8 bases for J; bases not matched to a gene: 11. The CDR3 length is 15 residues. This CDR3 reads CASSPTSGQGNGYTF. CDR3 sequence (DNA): TGCGCCAGCAGCCCCACCTCGGGACAGGGGAACGGCTACACCTTC.

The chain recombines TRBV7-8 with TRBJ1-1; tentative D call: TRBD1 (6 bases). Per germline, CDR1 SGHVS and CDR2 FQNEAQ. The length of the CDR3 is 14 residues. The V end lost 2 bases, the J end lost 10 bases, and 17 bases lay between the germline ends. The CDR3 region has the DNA TGTGCCAGCAGCTTACCCCCGGGGGCAAATAGAGCTTTCTTT. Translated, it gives CASSLPPGANRAFF.

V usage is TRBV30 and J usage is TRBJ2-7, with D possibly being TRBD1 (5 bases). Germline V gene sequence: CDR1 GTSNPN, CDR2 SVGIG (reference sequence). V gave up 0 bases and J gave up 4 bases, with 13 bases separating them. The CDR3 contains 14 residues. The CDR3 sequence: CAWSVLWGPYEQYF. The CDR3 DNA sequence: TGTGCCTGGAGTGTACTTTGGGGCCCATACGAGCAGTACTTC.

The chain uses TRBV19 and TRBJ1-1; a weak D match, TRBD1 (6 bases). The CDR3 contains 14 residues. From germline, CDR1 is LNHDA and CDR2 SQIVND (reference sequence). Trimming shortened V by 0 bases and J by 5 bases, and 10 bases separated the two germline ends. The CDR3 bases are TGTGCCAGTAGTATAGAACAGGGTGGAACTGAAGCTTTCTTT. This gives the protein CASSIEQGGTEAFF. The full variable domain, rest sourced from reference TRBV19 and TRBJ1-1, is DGGITQSPKYLFRKEGQNVTLSCEQNLNHDAMYWYRQDPGQGLRLIYYSQIVNDFQKGDIAEGYSVSREKKESFPLTVTSAQKNPTAFYLCASSIEQGGTEAFFGQGTRLTVV.

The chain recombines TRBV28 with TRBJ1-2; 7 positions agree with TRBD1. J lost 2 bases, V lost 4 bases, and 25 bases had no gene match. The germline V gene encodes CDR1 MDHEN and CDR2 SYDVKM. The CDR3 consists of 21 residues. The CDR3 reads CASSSSTGTAGLRGGNYGYTF. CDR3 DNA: TGTGCCAGCAGTTCCTCCACCGGGACAGCAGGCCTACGGGGGGGCAACTATGGCTACACCTTC.

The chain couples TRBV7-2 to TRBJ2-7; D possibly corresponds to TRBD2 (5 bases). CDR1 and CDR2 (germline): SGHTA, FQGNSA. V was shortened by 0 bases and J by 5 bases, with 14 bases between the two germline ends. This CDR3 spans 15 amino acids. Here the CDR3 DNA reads TGTGCCAGCAGCTTAGCGTCTCTAGCCCCCGACGAGCAGTACTTC. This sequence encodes CASSLASLAPDEQYF.

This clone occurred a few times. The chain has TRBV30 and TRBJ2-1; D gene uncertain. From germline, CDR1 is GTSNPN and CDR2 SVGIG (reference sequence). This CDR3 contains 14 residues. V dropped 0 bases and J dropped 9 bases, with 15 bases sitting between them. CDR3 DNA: TGTGCCTGGAGTGTAGCAGCTACCGTGGCTGAGCAGTTCTTC. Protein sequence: CAWSVAATVAEQFF.

The CDR3 bases are TGCGCCAGCAGCCAAGAAGGGACGGGAGGGCCCGCAGATACGCAGTATTTT. This encodes CASSQEGTGGPADTQYF. The rearrangement links TRBV4-1 to TRBJ2-3, with 8 bases matching TRBD2. The CDR3 contains 17 residues. Trimming cost V 0 bases and J 4 bases; bases outside gene matches: 9. Germline loops: CDR1 MGHRA, CDR2 YSYEKL.

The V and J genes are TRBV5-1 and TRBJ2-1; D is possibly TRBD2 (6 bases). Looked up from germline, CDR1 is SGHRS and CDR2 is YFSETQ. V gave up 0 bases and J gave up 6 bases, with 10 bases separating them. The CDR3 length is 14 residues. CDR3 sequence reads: CASSLAGVVNEQFF. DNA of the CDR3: TGCGCCAGCAGCTTGGCGGGAGTCGTCAATGAGCAGTTCTTC.

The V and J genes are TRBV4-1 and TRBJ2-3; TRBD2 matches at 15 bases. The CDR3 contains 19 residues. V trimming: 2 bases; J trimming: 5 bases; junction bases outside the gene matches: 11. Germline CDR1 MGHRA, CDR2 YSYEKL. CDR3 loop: CASSQPSGLAGGWGDTQYF. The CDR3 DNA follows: TGCGCCAGCAGCCAACCATCGGGACTAGCGGGAGGATGGGGAGATACGCAGTATTTT.

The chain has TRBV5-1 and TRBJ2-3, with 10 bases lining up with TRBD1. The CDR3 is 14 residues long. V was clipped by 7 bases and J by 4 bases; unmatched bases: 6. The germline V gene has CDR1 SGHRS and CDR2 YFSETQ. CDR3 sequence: CASLKGQGADTQYF. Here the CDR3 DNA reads TGCGCCAGCCTAAAAGGACAGGGGGCAGATACGCAGTATTTT.

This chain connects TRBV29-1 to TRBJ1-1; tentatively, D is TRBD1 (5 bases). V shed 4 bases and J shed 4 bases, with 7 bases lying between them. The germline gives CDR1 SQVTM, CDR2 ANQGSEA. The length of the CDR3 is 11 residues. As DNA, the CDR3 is TGCAGCGTTGTGCAGGGCACTGAAGCTTTCTTT. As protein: CSVVQGTEAFF.